This T cell receptor beta chain was identified during a study of T cell repertoires in cytomegalovirus infection. Background on the study: In public TCR beta signatures, there were indications of both CMV infection and matching HLA type.

TCRdb re-called the reads with MiXCR, one entry per CDR3 protein. The sample has around 360,000 distinct CDR3 sequences; approximately 30% are singletons. This clonotype was found once. The antigen is not known. The germline V gene encodes CDR1 LGHNA and CDR2 YSLEER. The CDR3 is 20 residues long. The ends lost 0 bases at V and 2 bases at J; junction bases unmatched: 13. The sequencing here drew on cultured PBMCs, taken from culture after CMV antigen stimulation. The chain joins TRBV4-3 to TRBJ2-1; 10 bases line up with TRBD2. The receptor was derived from a human donor in good health (CMV status not recorded). Some clones in this sample may be carry-over from other donors' samples. The CDR3 bases are TGCGCCAGCAGCCAAGAGTGGGCTAGCGGGAGTGTTAGCGCCTACAATGAGCAGTTCTTC. It is translated as CASSQEWASGSVSAYNEQFF.